This note documents a single T cell receptor beta chain sequence. What it recognizes is unknown. This entry belongs to a study of monozygotic twins with inflammatory bowel disease. Study findings and constraints: Among twins, concordant and discordant pairs did not differ in repertoire similarity, possibly from limited power. The data did not back a single strong IBD-associated clonotype or signal.

Blood was drawn once per donor, and each sample measured 2 to 3 ml. The CDR3 sequence is 14 residues long. Germline values: CDR1 ENHRY, CDR2 SYGVKD. Every TCR library used approximately 4,000 ng of total RNA. TCRdb reprocessed the 5' RACE reads; each CDR3 protein has one entry and no DNA is given. The sample spans around 450,000 distinct CDR3 sequences; the ten largest clones claim about 2.6%. This clonotype was sampled from a human donor with ulcerative colitis or Crohn's disease, or a healthy co-twin of an affected twin (not recorded which). The chain links TRBV10-3 to TRBJ2-1; TCRdb designates TRBD1, a call that cannot be tested without DNA. Sample: blood. The CDR3 sequence is CAISPRDTFNEQFF.